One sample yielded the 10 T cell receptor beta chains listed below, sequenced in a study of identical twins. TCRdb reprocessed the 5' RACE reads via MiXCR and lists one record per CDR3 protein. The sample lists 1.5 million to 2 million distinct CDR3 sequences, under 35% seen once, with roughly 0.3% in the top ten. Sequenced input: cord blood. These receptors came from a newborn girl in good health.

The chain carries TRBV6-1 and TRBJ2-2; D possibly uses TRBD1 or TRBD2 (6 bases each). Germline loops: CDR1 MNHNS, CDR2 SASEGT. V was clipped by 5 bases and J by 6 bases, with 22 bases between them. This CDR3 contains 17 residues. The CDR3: CASSPGAWTTRPGELFF. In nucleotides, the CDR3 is TGTGCCAGCAGTCCGGGGGCCTGGACTACCCGCCCCGGGGAGCTGTTTTTT.

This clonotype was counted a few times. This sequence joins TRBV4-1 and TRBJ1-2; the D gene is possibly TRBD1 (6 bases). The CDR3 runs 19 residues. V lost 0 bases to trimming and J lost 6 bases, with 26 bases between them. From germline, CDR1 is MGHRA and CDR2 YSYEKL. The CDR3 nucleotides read TGCGCCAGCAGCCAAGATGCCCTTTCTTCGGGGGCGCATAAGGATGGCTACACCTTC. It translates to CASSQDALSSGAHKDGYTF.

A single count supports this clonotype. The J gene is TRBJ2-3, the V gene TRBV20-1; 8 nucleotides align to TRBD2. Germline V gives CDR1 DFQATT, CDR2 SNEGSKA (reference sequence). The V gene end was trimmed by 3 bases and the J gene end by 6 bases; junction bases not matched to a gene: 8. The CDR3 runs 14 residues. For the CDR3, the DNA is TGCAGTGCTAGCGGAAGCGGGAGCCCGGATACGCAGTATTTT. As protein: CSASGSGSPDTQYF.

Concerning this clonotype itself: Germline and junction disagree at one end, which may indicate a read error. The CDR3 sequence: CTSSQGLAGTDTQYF. CDR3 DNA sequence: TGTACCAGCTCACAGGGACTAGCGGGGACAGATACGCAGTATTTT. This sequence joins TRBV18 and TRBJ2-3, with 13 bases that match TRBD2. This CDR3 is built from 15 residues. CDR1 and CDR2 (germline): KGHSH, LQKENI.

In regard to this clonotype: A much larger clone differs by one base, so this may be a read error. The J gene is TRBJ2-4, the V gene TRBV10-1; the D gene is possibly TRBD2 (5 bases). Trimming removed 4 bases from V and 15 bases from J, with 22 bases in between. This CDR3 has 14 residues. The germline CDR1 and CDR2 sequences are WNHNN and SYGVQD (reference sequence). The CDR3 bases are TGCGCCAGCAGTGGGCCGGGGTCCTACTACGAGCGGTACTTC. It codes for CASSGPGSYYERYF.

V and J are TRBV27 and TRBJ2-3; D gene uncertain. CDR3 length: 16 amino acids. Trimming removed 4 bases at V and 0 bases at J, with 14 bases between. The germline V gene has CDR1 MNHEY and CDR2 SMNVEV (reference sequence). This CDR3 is CASSSRLGSSTDTQYF. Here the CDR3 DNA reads TGTGCCAGCAGTTCCCGCCTTGGGTCTAGCACAGATACGCAGTATTTT.

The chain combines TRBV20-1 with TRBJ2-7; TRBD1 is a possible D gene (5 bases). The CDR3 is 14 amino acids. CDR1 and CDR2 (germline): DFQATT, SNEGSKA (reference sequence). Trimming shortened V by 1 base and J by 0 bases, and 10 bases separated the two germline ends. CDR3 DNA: TGCAGTGCTAGAGTTGAGACAGTCTCCTACGAGCAGTACTTC. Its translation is CSARVETVSYEQYF.

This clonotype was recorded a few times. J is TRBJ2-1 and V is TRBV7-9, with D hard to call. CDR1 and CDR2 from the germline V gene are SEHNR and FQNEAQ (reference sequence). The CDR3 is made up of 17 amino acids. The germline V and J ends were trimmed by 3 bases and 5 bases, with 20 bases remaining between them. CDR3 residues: CASSFVPEYSNHNEQFF. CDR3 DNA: TGTGCCAGCAGCTTCGTACCCGAGTATTCCAACCACAATGAGCAGTTCTTC.

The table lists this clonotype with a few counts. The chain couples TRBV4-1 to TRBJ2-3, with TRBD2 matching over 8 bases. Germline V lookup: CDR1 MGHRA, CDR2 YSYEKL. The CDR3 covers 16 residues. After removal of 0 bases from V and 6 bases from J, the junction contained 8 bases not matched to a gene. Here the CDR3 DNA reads TGCGCCAGCAGCCAAGATCGAGCGGGGGACCTCGATACGCAGTATTTT. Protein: CASSQDRAGDLDTQYF.

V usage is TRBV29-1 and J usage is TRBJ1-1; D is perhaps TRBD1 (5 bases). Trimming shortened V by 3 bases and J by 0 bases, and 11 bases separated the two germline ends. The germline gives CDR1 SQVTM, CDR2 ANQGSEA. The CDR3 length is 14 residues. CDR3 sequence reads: CSVEGRGMNTEAFF. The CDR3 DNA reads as TGCAGCGTTGAGGGGAGGGGCATGAACACTGAAGCTTTCTTT.